Listed below are T cell receptor beta chains from one sample, sequenced in a study of blood T cell repertoires in COVID-19. Profiled with immunoSEQ multiplex PCR; TCRdb holds only in-frame clones, not every one. The sample lists approximately 390,000 clones, 85% to 90% occurring once. Sequenced sample: peripheral blood. These receptors were taken from a man aged 18 to 35 with active or convalescent COVID-19. Both conserved end residues are part of each CDR3. The D gene is left open where the match is weak. The size of a clone is reported for some rows only, either as once, few or many, or as a class for expanded clones.

D | size | J | V | CDR3
NA | NA | TRBJ2-7 | TRBV3-1/TRBV3-2 | CASSRQGSYEQYF
TRBD1 | NA | TRBJ1-2 | TRBV18 | CASSPSRGYEKHTF
NA | NA | TRBJ1-1 | TRBV12-3/TRBV12-4 | CASRATGNTEAFF
TRBD2 | NA | TRBJ2-5 | TRBV5-5 | CASSFILLAGETQYF
NA | NA | TRBJ1-2 | TRBV7-8 | CASSLVSGASGYTF
NA | NA | TRBJ2-3 | TRBV27 | CASGHWDTQYF
NA | NA | TRBJ2-1 | TRBV24-1 | CATSDLGSRQFF
NA | NA | TRBJ2-5 | TRBV14 | CASSQDLGHKETQYF
NA | once | TRBJ2-1 | TRBV24-1 | CATSDPGLGPKHEQFF
NA | NA | TRBJ1-5 | TRBV7-9 | CASSLVASNQPQHF
TRBD1 | NA | TRBJ1-2 | TRBV5-1 | CASSSSGQGGVGGYTF
NA | NA | TRBJ2-7 | TRBV28 | CASSLPRGGYEQYF
NA | NA | TRBJ2-1 | TRBV14 | CASTMVGGYNEQFF
TRBD1 | NA | TRBJ1-1 | TRBV6-5 | CASRDRAMNTEAFF
NA | NA | TRBJ2-5 | TRBV7-9 | CASRPPLQPQETQYF
NA | NA | TRBJ1-1 | TRBV28 | CATLVAGKNTEAFF
TRBD1 | NA | TRBJ2-7 | TRBV4-3 | CASSQVTGGSYEQYF
TRBD1 | NA | TRBJ1-1 | TRBV7-9 | CASSLGTARVSTEAFF
NA | few | TRBJ1-1 | TRBV6-5 | CASTLYGGTEAFF
NA | NA | TRBJ1-2 | TRBV19 | CASVYGYTF
TRBD2 | NA | TRBJ2-1 | TRBV24-1 | CATSDPLAGGANEQFF
TRBD1 | NA | TRBJ2-1 | TRBV12-5 | CASGVDRGPYNEQFF
TRBD2 | NA | TRBJ2-1 | TRBV15 | CATSPEGSVRGLAGGLDEQFF
NA | NA | TRBJ1-1 | TRBV7-9 | CASSLATGTINYLNTEAFF
TRBD2 | NA | TRBJ2-7 | TRBV11-2 | CASSVRLAETYEQYF
TRBD1 | NA | TRBJ2-7 | TRBV4-1 | CASSQNRDRAYEQYF
TRBD1 | NA | TRBJ2-7 | TRBV6-5 | CASSPRAGGPYEQYF
NA | NA | TRBJ1-5 | TRBV28 | CASSFVTGYQPQHF
NA | NA | TRBJ1-2 | TRBV7-3 | CASSFTGRGGYTF
NA | NA | TRBJ2-4 | TRBV27 | CASSPGLRGNIQYF
TRBD2 | NA | TRBJ2-1 | TRBV7-3 | CASSLKLAAYNEQFF
NA | NA | TRBJ2-7 | TRBV29-1 | CSVGPSTGPYEQYF
NA | NA | TRBJ1-3 | TRBV28 | CASRLGGNRIFSGNTIYF
NA | NA | TRBJ2-7 | TRBV27 | CASSLTGYEQYF
TRBD2 | NA | TRBJ2-7 | TRBV27 | CASSIPLRTSGTGGGSEQYF
TRBD2 | NA | TRBJ2-7 | TRBV29-1 | CSAREGAYEQYF
NA | NA | TRBJ2-2 | TRBV9 | CASSVAHSNTGELFF
TRBD1 | NA | TRBJ2-2 | TRBV19 | CASKGQGAVGELFF
TRBD1 | once | TRBJ1-1 | TRBV5-6 | CASSLVSQGIVSAEAFF
TRBD1 | NA | TRBJ2-2 | TRBV6-5 | CATNLDRGLGGELFF
NA | NA | TRBJ1-1 | TRBV18 | CASSSLQDSVEAFF
NA | NA | TRBJ1-2 | TRBV7-3 | CASSPDVRGYGYTF
NA | NA | TRBJ1-1 | TRBV7-9 | CASSRLGSGRADTEAFF
NA | NA | TRBJ1-2 | TRBV6-1 | CASSEAVSSSGYTF
NA | NA | TRBJ1-1 | TRBV28 | CASRPDSYYTEAFF
NA | few | TRBJ1-1 | TRBV4-1 | CASSQEASRTFF
NA | NA | TRBJ2-1 | TRBV9 | CASSVIPHNEQFF
TRBD1 | NA | TRBJ1-1 | TRBV19 | CASSRGQGRTEAFF
NA | NA | TRBJ2-1 | TRBV24-1 | CATSDSSLRDGSYNEQFF
NA | NA | TRBJ1-4 | TRBV5-5 | CASSLSGIATNEKLFF